This TCR beta chain was sequenced for a study of cytomegalovirus exposure and HLA in healthy donors. Study background: The 130 or so validation repertoires, a later analysis reported, used the same platform as the approximately 670 repertoires from the first cohort. Study-wide points: Rarity held for most TCR sequences, but there were some public TCRs that occurred in many donors. The study labeled 180 or so TCR beta chains cytomegalovirus-associated.

As concerns this clone: The antigen is undetermined.

V was clipped by 3 bases and J by 4 bases, with 6 bases between them. The length of the CDR3 is 12 residues. Germline values: CDR1 SNHLY, CDR2 FYNNEI. The donors were part of the validation cohort, which consisted of more than 90 subjects and was separate from the first cohort of hundreds of subjects. Repertoires were generated with immunoSEQ multiplex PCR, while TCRdb's copy carries only in-frame clones and drops some. There are around 58,000 clones in the sample; 80% to 90% occur only once, and approximately 1.7% lies in the top ten. The clonotype originates from a woman between 18 and 30 years old in good health and CMV-seronegative. V usage is TRBV2 and J usage is TRBJ1-2; D unresolved. Sequencing was done on a sample of PBMCs. CDR3 DNA sequence: TGTGCCAGCAGTGATATCGGCTATGGCTACACCTTC. Translated: CASSDIGYGYTF.